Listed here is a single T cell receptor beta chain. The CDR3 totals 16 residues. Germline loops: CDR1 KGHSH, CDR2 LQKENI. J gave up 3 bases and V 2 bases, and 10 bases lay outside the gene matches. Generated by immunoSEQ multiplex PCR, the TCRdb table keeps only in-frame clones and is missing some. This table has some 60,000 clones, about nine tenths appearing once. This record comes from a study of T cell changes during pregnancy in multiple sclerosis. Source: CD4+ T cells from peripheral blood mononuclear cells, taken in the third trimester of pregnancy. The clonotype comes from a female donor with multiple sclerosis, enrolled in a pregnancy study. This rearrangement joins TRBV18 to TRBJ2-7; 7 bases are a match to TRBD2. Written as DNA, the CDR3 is TGTGCCAGCTCACCAGGCGATCTAGCGGCGTTCTACGAGCAGTACTTC. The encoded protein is CASSPGDLAAFYEQYF.